This entry describes one T cell receptor (beta chain). This entry comes from a study of blood T cell repertoires in COVID-19. Turning to the study itself: Samples of COVID-19 (acute and convalescent) were obtained from the United States, Italy and Spain. Sample material is recorded as cDNA or gDNA derived from T cells, B-cell-depleted T cells, or PBMCs.

Authors' analysis steps: From reference gene primer amplification, estimates of nucleated cell counts were derived. Using immunoSEQ multiplex PCR, the repertoire was profiled, and TCRdb retains in-frame clones only, with some absent. V and J calls and clone size follow that table, whereas D and trimming were derived from the DNA. The sample has about 160,000 clones, 87% seen once. The germline V gene has CDR1 KGHDR and CDR2 SFDVKD. V was pared by 3 bases and J by 0 bases, with 1 base of the junction left unmatched. The CDR3 loop spans 15 amino acids. The material sequenced was peripheral blood. The V gene is TRBV24-1, the J gene TRBJ1-5; 7 positions agree with TRBD1. The receptor was derived from a woman aged 55-69 years who had recovered from COVID-19. The CDR3 spells CATSDGTVSNQPQHF. CDR3 nucleotides: TGTGCCACCAGTGATGGGACAGTTAGCAATCAGCCCCAGCATTTT.